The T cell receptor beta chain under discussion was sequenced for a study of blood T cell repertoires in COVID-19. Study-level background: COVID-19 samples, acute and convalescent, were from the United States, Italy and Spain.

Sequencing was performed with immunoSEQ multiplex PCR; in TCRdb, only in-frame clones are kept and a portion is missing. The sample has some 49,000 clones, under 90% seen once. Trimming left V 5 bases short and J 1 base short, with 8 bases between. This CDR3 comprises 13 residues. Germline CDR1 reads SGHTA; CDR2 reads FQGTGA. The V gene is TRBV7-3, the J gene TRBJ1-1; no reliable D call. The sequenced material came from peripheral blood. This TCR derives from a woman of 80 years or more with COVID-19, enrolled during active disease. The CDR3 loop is CASSPTGNTEAFF. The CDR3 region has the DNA TGTGCCAGCAGCCCGACGGGGAACACTGAAGCTTTCTTT.